Each of the 30 T cell receptor beta chains below was sequenced from the same sample in a study of response to subunit inactivated influenza vaccine. TCRdb re-analysed the RT-PCR reads in MiXCR, keeping a single row per CDR3 protein. The sample lists fewer than 550,000 distinct CDR3 sequences; about 25% were seen once. Sequences were derived from CD4+ T cells sorted from PBMCs, sampled roughly 5 days after vaccination. The receptors were gathered from a man in his fifties or sixties who received an inactivated influenza vaccine.

This clonotype came up a few times. The chain uses TRBV9 and TRBJ2-3, with 10 bases lining up with TRBD1. The CDR3 runs 16 residues. Germline values: CDR1 SGDLS, CDR2 YYNGEE. The V segment lost 1 base and the J segment 2 bases; nucleotides outside the gene matches: 4. CDR3 DNA: TGTGCCAGCAGCGTATGGGGACAGGGGCCCACAGATACGCAGTATTTT. The encoded protein is CASSVWGQGPTDTQYF.

There are a few counts of this clonotype. This chain uses TRBV9 with TRBJ2-1; 7 positions agree with TRBD1. Germline lookup yields CDR1 SGDLS and CDR2 YYNGEE. The CDR3 sequence is 15 residues long. The ends lost 0 bases at V and 3 bases at J; junction bases unmatched: 3. The CDR3 nucleotides read TGTGCCAGCAGCGTAGTGGGACAGAGCTACAATGAGCAGTTCTTC. Encoded protein: CASSVVGQSYNEQFF.

The chain has TRBV5-6 and TRBJ2-5; the match to TRBD1 covers 9 bases. Germline loops: CDR1 SGHDT, CDR2 YYEEEE. The J segment lost 4 bases and the V segment lost 4 bases, leaving 8 bases of the junction unmatched. This CDR3 has 15 amino acids. CDR3 sequence reads: CASSTRTGVVETQYF. In DNA, the CDR3 is TGTGCCAGCAGCACTAGGACAGGGGTGGTAGAGACCCAGTACTTC. The entire variable domain, with the rest obtained from reference TRBV5-6 and TRBJ2-5, is as follows: DAGVTQSPTHLIKTRGQQVTLRCSPKSGHDTVSWYQQALGQGPQFIFQYYEEEERQRGNFPDRFSGHQFPNYSSELNVNALLLGDSALYLCASSTRTGVVETQYFGPGTRLLVL.

Here the CDR3 reads CASSLWSGTGGSYEQYF. CDR3 bases: TGTGCCAGCAGTTTATGGTCTGGAACGGGAGGCTCCTACGAGCAGTACTTC. The gene calls are TRBV28 and TRBJ2-7, with 7 bases identical to TRBD2. After removal of 0 bases from V and 0 bases from J, the junction contained 8 bases not matched to a gene. The CDR3 contains 17 residues. Germline CDR1 MDHEN, CDR2 SYDVKM.

The CDR3 bases are TGTGCCAGCAGGCCCGGTGGACAGAGCTCCTACAATGAGCAGTTCTTC. Its translation: CASRPGGQSSYNEQFF. The chain combines TRBV6-1 with TRBJ2-1, with D perhaps matching TRBD1 (6 bases). The CDR3 contains 16 residues. Germline CDR1 MNHNS, CDR2 SASEGT. The V end was cut by 6 bases, the J end by 0 bases, with 15 bases between.

The chain couples TRBV7-9 to TRBJ1-2; TRBD1 agrees at 8 bases. Germline V gene data show CDR1 as SEHNR and CDR2 as FQNEAQ (reference sequence). The CDR3 length is 16 residues. V gave up 5 bases and J gave up 4 bases; unmatched junction bases: 12. The CDR3 loop reads CASSTLNRGFSYGYTF. CDR3 coding DNA: TGTGCCAGCAGCACCCTTAACAGGGGGTTCTCCTATGGCTACACCTTC. The entire variable domain, with the rest obtained from reference TRBV7-9 and TRBJ1-2, is as follows: DTGVSQNPRHKITKRGQNVTFRCDPISEHNRLYWYRQTLGQGPEFLTYFQNEAQLEKSRLLSDRFSAERPKGSFSTLEIQRTEQGDSAMYLCASSTLNRGFSYGYTFGSGTRLTVV.

V gene TRBV11-2 combines with J gene TRBJ2-7, with TRBD2 as a possible D gene (6 bases). V was pared by 5 bases and J by 5 bases, with 13 bases between. This CDR3 region has 13 residues. Germline CDR1 is SGHAT and CDR2 is FQNNGV. The CDR3 loop is CASSLGLSHEQYF. The DNA of the CDR3 is TGTGCCAGCAGCCTCGGACTATCCCACGAGCAGTACTTC.

The V gene is TRBV5-5, the J gene TRBJ2-2; no definite D call. The CDR3 contains 13 residues. The V end lost 6 bases, the J end lost 6 bases, and 12 bases lay between the germline ends. Germline V gene lookup returns CDR1 SGHKS and CDR2 YYEKEE (reference sequence). As DNA, the CDR3 is TGTGCCAGCAATTCAGACTCGGCCGGGGAGCTGTTTTTT. This gives the protein CASNSDSAGELFF.

The chain carries TRBV10-2 and TRBJ2-7; 8 positions match TRBD2. J lost 2 bases, V lost 7 bases, and 10 bases had no gene match. The germline gives CDR1 WSHSY, CDR2 SAAADI. This CDR3 spans 15 amino acids. CDR3 bases: TGCGCCAGCACCGCGGGAGGATCCCTCACCTACGAGCAGTACTTC. It encodes CASTAGGSLTYEQYF.

CDR3 sequence: CASSFLPSREQFF. In nucleotides, the CDR3 is TGTGCCAGCAGTTTCCTTCCTAGCAGGGAGCAGTTCTTC. This chain joins TRBV6-5 and TRBJ2-1; TRBD2 might be the D (5 bases). CDR3 length: 13 residues. V was trimmed by 4 bases and J by 10 bases, leaving 14 bases between them. Per the germline V gene, CDR1 is MNHEY and CDR2 is SVGAGI.

V gene TRBV6-5 combines with J gene TRBJ2-7, with D perhaps being TRBD1 or TRBD2 (6 bases each). CDR1 is MNHEY, CDR2 SVGAGI, per germline. The CDR3 has 17 residues. Trimming removed 0 bases at V and 3 bases at J, with 18 bases between. CDR3 nucleotides: TGTGCCAGCAGTTACTCGTCCCTGGGGGGCGGTTTCTACGAGCAGTACTTC. It translates to CASSYSSLGGGFYEQYF.

The rearrangement links TRBV5-1 to TRBJ2-7, with D unclear. The CDR3 has 14 residues. Per germline, CDR1 SGHRS and CDR2 YFSETQ. Trimming took 2 bases from V and 2 from J, leaving 11 bases between them. CDR3 bases: TGCGCCAGCAGCTTAACTCACGGAACCTACGAGCAGTACTTC. It translates to CASSLTHGTYEQYF.

The rearrangement links TRBV12-3 or TRBV12-4 to TRBJ1-1; perhaps TRBD1 as D (5 bases). CDR3 length: 17 residues. V was pared by 0 bases and J by 0 bases, with 14 bases between. The CDR3 loop is CASSLARGGNLNTEAFF. As DNA, the CDR3 is TGTGCCAGCAGTTTAGCGCGGGGGGGGAACCTGAACACTGAAGCTTTCTTT.

The chain combines TRBV10-3 with TRBJ2-3; D is undetermined. The CDR3 spans 11 residues. V gave up 5 bases and J gave up 4 bases, with 4 bases separating them. Germline CDR1 reads ENHRY; CDR2 reads SYGVKD. The CDR3, as DNA: TGTGCCATCAGTACATCAGATACGCAGTATTTT. Protein sequence: CAISTSDTQYF.

V gene TRBV9 combines with J gene TRBJ2-3, with TRBD2 matching over 7 bases. CDR3 length: 18 amino acids. Trimming cost V 3 bases and J 3 bases; bases outside gene matches: 16. The germline CDR1 and CDR2 sequences are SGDLS and YYNGEE. In nucleotides, the CDR3 is TGTGCCAGCAGCGCCCCCATGGGAGGCGGGAGAGGGACAGATACGCAGTATTTT. Protein: CASSAPMGGGRGTDTQYF. Full variable domain (outside the CDR3, taken from reference TRBV9 and TRBJ2-3): DSGVTQTPKHLITATGQRVTLRCSPRSGDLSVYWYQQSLDQGLQFLIQYYNGEERAKGNILERFSAQQFPDLHSELNLSSLELGDSALYFCASSAPMGGGRGTDTQYFGPGTRLTVL.

The chain carries TRBV5-5 and TRBJ1-1; D ambiguous. Trimming left V 4 bases short and J 4 bases short, with 17 bases between. The germline V gene has CDR1 SGHKS and CDR2 YYEKEE (reference sequence). The CDR3 spans 15 residues. The CDR3 bases are TGTGCCAGCAGCACCTCGCTTGGATCCGGCACTGAAGCTTTCTTT. Translation gives CASSTSLGSGTEAFF.

This clonotype showed up just a few times. The chain is built from TRBV7-2 and TRBJ1-6, with a tentative D call TRBD1 (6 bases). Germline V gene sequence: CDR1 SGHTA, CDR2 FQGNSA. The CDR3 extends over 15 amino acids. Trimming removed 4 bases from V and 8 bases from J, with 15 bases in between. Here the CDR3 DNA reads TGTGCCAGCAGCTCCAAACAGGGTATGGATTCACCCCTCCACTTT. It codes for CASSSKQGMDSPLHF.

The table lists this clonotype with a few counts. The V gene is TRBV24-1, the J gene TRBJ2-1; 15 bases align to TRBD2. Germline lookup yields CDR1 KGHDR and CDR2 SFDVKD. The CDR3 has 19 residues. Trimming cost V 5 bases and J 6 bases; bases outside gene matches: 13. CDR3 sequence: CATSVVGLAGGPSPNEQFF. CDR3 sequence (DNA): TGTGCCACCAGTGTCGTGGGACTAGCGGGGGGACCCTCGCCCAATGAGCAGTTCTTC.

The J gene is TRBJ2-3, the V gene TRBV5-1; D perhaps matches TRBD2 (6 bases). Deletions cut 4 bases from V and 0 bases from J, with 12 bases between. This CDR3 has 15 amino acids. The V gene's germline CDR1 is SGHRS and CDR2 YFSETQ. Here the CDR3 DNA reads TGCGCCAGCAGCGCACAGCGGGCGAGCACAGATACGCAGTATTTT. It specifies CASSAQRASTDTQYF. The complete variable domain, with remaining parts taken from reference TRBV5-1 and TRBJ2-3, reads KAGVTQTPRYLIKTRGQQVTLSCSPISGHRSVSWYQQTPGQGLQFLFEYFSETQRNKGNFPGRFSGRQFSNSRSEMNVSTLELGDSALYLCASSAQRASTDTQYFGPGTRLTVL.

This chain joins TRBV3-1 and TRBJ2-5; 10 bases align to TRBD2. The V gene end was trimmed by 7 bases and the J gene end by 4 bases; junction bases not matched to a gene: 6. Per germline, CDR1 LGHDT and CDR2 YNNKEL (reference sequence). This CDR3 contains 14 residues. The CDR3 sequence is CASNERGGTETQYF. For the CDR3, the DNA is TGTGCCAGCAATGAGCGGGGGGGTACAGAGACCCAGTACTTC.

The chain is built from TRBV20-1 and TRBJ1-5; no definite D call. The CDR3 extends over 13 amino acids. The ends were cut back, 0 bases at V and 2 bases at J, with 5 bases in the middle. Germline-derived CDR1 and CDR2 are DFQATT and SNEGSKA (reference sequence). The CDR3 DNA is TGCAGTGCTAGAGATTGGGGCAATCAGCCCCAGCATTTT. It specifies CSARDWGNQPQHF.

The V and J genes are TRBV29-1 and TRBJ1-1, with 7 positions matching TRBD1. Germline V gene sequence: CDR1 SQVTM, CDR2 ANQGSEA. The CDR3 length is 13 residues. With V trimmed by 7 bases and J by 4 bases, 9 bases remained unmatched. The CDR3 coding sequence is TGCAGCGGACGACAGGGAGGGGGCACTGAAGCTTTCTTT. This encodes CSGRQGGGTEAFF.

The chain carries TRBV14 and TRBJ2-1, with a possible D match to TRBD2 (6 bases). This CDR3 is built from 17 residues. V gave up 3 bases and J gave up 0 bases, with 15 bases separating them. CDR1 SGHDN and CDR2 FVKESK come from the germline V gene. CDR3 nucleotide sequence: TGTGCCAGCAGCCAGTACCCTCGGGGGACCTCCTACAATGAGCAGTTCTTC. Translation gives CASSQYPRGTSYNEQFF.

The V call is TRBV5-1, the J call TRBJ2-3, with unresolved D. Trimming took off 1 base at V and 6 bases at J, with 9 bases between the two ends. This CDR3 region has 13 residues. Germline V gene lookup returns CDR1 SGHRS and CDR2 YFSETQ. In DNA form, the CDR3 reads TGCGCCAGCAGCTTGCGGCTACGGGATACGCAGTATTTT. It encodes CASSLRLRDTQYF.

In its sample, this clonotype was seen a few times. This chain connects TRBV7-8 to TRBJ1-5, with TRBD1 identical over 8 bases. Germline values: CDR1 SGHVS, CDR2 FQNEAQ. Trimming took 5 bases from V and 7 from J; bases not matched to a gene: 10. The length of the CDR3 is 15 residues. The CDR3 region is CASSARTGRGQPQHF. The DNA of the CDR3 is TGTGCCAGCAGCGCGCGGACAGGGAGAGGGCAGCCCCAGCATTTT.

This clonotype was observed a handful of times. The V call is TRBV6-2 or TRBV6-3, the J call TRBJ2-4; TRBD1 might be the D (5 bases). V was trimmed by 6 bases and J by 8 bases, leaving 14 bases between them. The germline V gene has CDR1 MNHEY and CDR2 SVGEGT. This CDR3 is 13 amino acids long. CDR3 coding DNA: TGTGCCAGCAGCGGACATGGCGTGGACATTCAGTACTTC. Translation gives CASSGHGVDIQYF.

V gene TRBV5-1 combines with J gene TRBJ2-7; D perhaps matches TRBD1 (6 bases). With 4 bases removed from V and 3 bases from J, the gap between germline ends came to 17 bases. Germline CDR1 is SGHRS and CDR2 is YFSETQ. The CDR3 extends over 15 amino acids. The chain's CDR3 is CASSPRQDPFYEQYF. The CDR3 nucleotides read TGCGCCAGCAGCCCCCGACAGGACCCTTTCTACGAGCAGTACTTC.

In its sample, this clonotype was seen many times. The rearrangement joins TRBV6-1 to TRBJ2-7; the D gene could be TRBD1 or TRBD2 (5 bases each). The CDR3 runs 14 residues. V lost 5 bases to trimming and J lost 2 bases, with 13 bases between them. CDR1 and CDR2 (germline): MNHNS, SASEGT. The DNA for the CDR3 is TGTGCCAGCAGTCCCGGGACGGTGACCTACGAGCAGTACTTC. As protein: CASSPGTVTYEQYF.

The chain combines TRBV10-3 with TRBJ2-3, with D possibly being TRBD1 or TRBD2 (6 bases each). The germline V gene has CDR1 ENHRY and CDR2 SYGVKD. CDR3 length: 15 residues. The V end lost 6 bases, the J end lost 0 bases, and 13 bases lay between the germline ends. In nucleotides, the CDR3 is TGTGCCATCAGGGGGGGCCAGATTAGCACAGATACGCAGTATTTT. Amino acids: CAIRGGQISTDTQYF.

The rearrangement links TRBV9 to TRBJ2-3, with D perhaps TRBD1 (5 bases). The germline V gene encodes CDR1 SGDLS and CDR2 YYNGEE. Between the trimmed V and J ends, which lost 0 bases and 5 bases, there was a span of 10 bases. CDR3 length: 14 residues. CDR3 residues: CASSVGTTQDTQYF. CDR3 coding DNA: TGTGCCAGCAGCGTAGGGACAACCCAAGATACGCAGTATTTT.